This T cell receptor beta chain was found in a study of blood T cell repertoires in COVID-19. On the study more broadly: Acute-phase and convalescent COVID-19 samples originated in the United States, Italy and Spain. T cells, B-cell-depleted T cells, or PBMCs provided the cDNA or gDNA that served as material.

In the original analysis: From reference gene primer amplification, estimates of nucleated cell counts were derived. Here immunoSEQ multiplex PCR was the method, and the copy in TCRdb shows in-frame clones only, minus some. The V and J calls and clone size come from that table; D and trimming were worked out from the DNA. The sample consists of around 320,000 clones, about 87% of them appearing once. The source of this sequence is a woman in her twenties or thirties who had recovered from COVID-19. Sequencing was performed on peripheral blood.

CDR3 coding DNA: TGTGCCAGCAGCATAACCCTGGGGGGCTATGGCTACACCTTC. This codes for CASSITLGGYGYTF. The chain links TRBV5-6 to TRBJ1-2, with D perhaps TRBD1 (5 bases). The germline V gene encodes CDR1 SGHDT and CDR2 YYEEEE. The length of the CDR3 is 14 residues. V was shortened by 4 bases and J by 4 bases, with 14 bases between the two germline ends.